Shown below are 21 T cell receptor beta chains from a single sample sequenced in a study of blood T cell repertoires in COVID-19. Profiled with immunoSEQ multiplex PCR; TCRdb holds only in-frame clones, not every one. This sample has around 60,000 clones, with roughly 87% found just once. Sequenced input: peripheral blood. Source of these receptors: a man aged 45 to 65 with active COVID-19.

This chain uses TRBV19 with TRBJ2-3; 10 bases fit TRBD2. CDR1 and CDR2 from the germline V gene are LNHDA and SQIVND (reference sequence). CDR3 size: 15 residues. Trimming took 6 bases from V and 4 from J; bases not matched to a gene: 7. The CDR3 loop reads CASRESGGVADTQYF. The CDR3 DNA is TGTGCCAGTAGGGAAAGCGGGGGGGTGGCAGATACGCAGTATTTT.

J is TRBJ1-2 and V is TRBV4-1, with 8 bases identical to TRBD1. CDR3 length: 15 amino acids. The trim removed 4 bases at V and 5 bases at J, leaving 9 bases unmatched. Per germline, CDR1 MGHRA and CDR2 YSYEKL. This chain's CDR3 is CASSRGQGGPYGYTF. As DNA, the CDR3 is TGCGCCAGCAGCCGCGGACAGGGAGGCCCTTATGGCTACACCTTC.

This clone was found once. V gene TRBV2 combines with J gene TRBJ1-5; no clear D gene. The CDR3 length is 13 residues. Germline V gene lookup returns CDR1 SNHLY and CDR2 FYNNEI. Trimming stripped 4 bases from V and 9 bases from J, with 13 bases between. For the CDR3, the DNA is TGTGCCAGCAGTGGGTCATCACCGGGGCCCCAGCATTTT. This codes for CASSGSSPGPQHF. Variable domain in full (rest from reference TRBV2 and TRBJ1-5): EPEVTQTPSHQVTQMGQEVILRCVPISNHLYFYWYRQILGQKVEFLVSFYNNEISEKSEIFDDQFSVERPDGSNFTLKIRSTKLEDSAMYFCASSGSSPGPQHFGDGTRLSIL.

The chain is built from TRBV11-2 and TRBJ1-2; D not resolved. V was clipped by 4 bases and J by 6 bases, with 21 bases between them. The CDR3 loop spans 16 amino acids. Germline V gene sequence: CDR1 SGHAT, CDR2 FQNNGV. CDR3 DNA: TGTGCCAGCAGCTCAACCACTGTCCCATCCTTCCATGGCTACACCTTC. Translated, it gives CASSSTTVPSFHGYTF.

The CDR3 DNA is TGCAGTGCTAGTACTAGCCAAGAGCAGTTCTTC. As protein: CSASTSQEQFF. The rearrangement uses TRBV20-1 and TRBJ2-1, with TRBD2 as a possible D gene (6 bases). This CDR3 is built from 11 residues. Trimming left V 3 bases short and J 10 bases short, with 10 bases between. Looked up from germline, CDR1 is DFQATT and CDR2 is SNEGSKA (reference sequence).

The chain couples TRBV7-8 to TRBJ1-1; tentative D call: TRBD1 (6 bases). This CDR3 is 15 amino acids long. V shed 3 bases and J shed 4 bases, with 15 bases lying between them. The germline V gene encodes CDR1 SGHVS and CDR2 FQNEAQ. The CDR3 spells CASSFSGVRTTEAFF. The CDR3, as DNA: TGTGCCAGCAGCTTTTCAGGGGTGAGGACCACTGAAGCTTTCTTT.

V gene TRBV9 combines with J gene TRBJ1-2; D is perhaps TRBD1 (6 bases). Between the trimmed V and J ends, which lost 4 bases and 7 bases, there was a span of 20 bases. CDR1 and CDR2 (germline): SGDLS, YYNGEE. The CDR3 length is 15 residues. This chain's CDR3 is CASSPQGGLGSGYTF. CDR3 coding DNA: TGTGCCAGCAGCCCCCAAGGGGGTTTGGGGTCTGGCTACACCTTC.

The rearrangement links TRBV5-6 to TRBJ2-4; 7 positions match TRBD1. V shed 3 bases and J 0 bases; nucleotides not matched to a gene: 9. The CDR3 runs to 17 residues. Germline V gene data show CDR1 as SGHDT and CDR2 as YYEEEE. This CDR3 is CASSSLARGLAKNIQYF. CDR3 coding DNA: TGTGCCAGCAGCTCCCTAGCAAGGGGGCTAGCCAAAAACATTCAGTACTTC.

The chain carries TRBV3-1 (or the pseudogene TRBV3-2) and TRBJ2-1, with D possibly being TRBD2 (5 bases). CDR1 and CDR2 (germline): LGHDT, YNNKEL (reference sequence). Trimming took off 10 bases at V and 0 bases at J, with 16 bases between the two ends. The CDR3 loop spans 15 amino acids. CDR3 coding DNA: TGTGCCACCGCCGAGGGTCTCAGCTCCTACAATGAGCAGTTCTTC. This gives the protein CATAEGLSSYNEQFF.

This chain joins TRBV2 and TRBJ1-6; possible D gene TRBD1, 6 bases. The CDR3 is 16 amino acids. Trimming cost V 2 bases and J 0 bases, with 8 bases left between them. The V gene's germline CDR1 is SNHLY and CDR2 FYNNEI. The CDR3 loop is CASSESDSSYNSPLHF. The CDR3 DNA reads TGTGCCAGCAGTGAATCGGACAGCTCCTATAATTCACCCCTCCACTTT. The variable domain in full, with the rest retrieved from reference TRBV2 and TRBJ1-6, is EPEVTQTPSHQVTQMGQEVILRCVPISNHLYFYWYRQILGQKVEFLVSFYNNEISEKSEIFDDQFSVERPDGSNFTLKIRSTKLEDSAMYFCASSESDSSYNSPLHFGNGTRLTVT.

This sequence joins TRBV29-1 and TRBJ2-6, with 7 bases lining up with TRBD1. V shed 5 bases and J 2 bases; nucleotides not matched to a gene: 6. The germline V gene encodes CDR1 SQVTM and CDR2 ANQGSEA. The CDR3 runs 15 residues. CDR3 protein: CSVSTDRAGANVLTF. Here the CDR3 DNA reads TGCAGCGTTTCAACCGACAGGGCTGGGGCCAACGTCCTGACTTTC.

This sequence joins TRBV5-4 and TRBJ1-1; possibly TRBD1 for D (5 bases). V shed 2 bases and J shed 1 base, with 9 bases lying between them. Germline CDR1 SGHNT, CDR2 YYREEE (reference sequence). CDR3 length: 14 amino acids. CDR3 protein: CASSFPTGNTEAFF. DNA for the CDR3: TGTGCCAGCAGCTTCCCCACAGGGAACACTGAAGCTTTCTTT.

Only a few counts were recorded for this clone. The chain links TRBV5-6 to TRBJ2-2; tentatively, D is TRBD1 (6 bases). Germline V CDR1 and CDR2: SGHDT, YYEEEE. This CDR3 is built from 14 residues. V lost 0 bases to trimming and J lost 4 bases, with 7 bases between them. The CDR3 DNA follows: TGTGCCAGCAGCTTGGCCAGGGGCACCGGGGAGCTGTTTTTT. Its translation: CASSLARGTGELFF.

This chain uses TRBV30 with TRBJ2-2; perhaps TRBD1 as D (6 bases). V lost 5 bases, J lost 7 bases, and 14 bases lay in between. Germline loops: CDR1 GTSNPN, CDR2 SVGIG (reference sequence). The CDR3 spans 13 residues. Here the CDR3 DNA reads TGTGCCTGGGAAACAGGGTCGATCGGGGAGCTGTTTTTT. It translates to CAWETGSIGELFF.

The chain is built from TRBV7-9 and TRBJ1-3; D unresolved. This CDR3 is built from 14 residues. Germline V gene sequence: CDR1 SEHNR, CDR2 FQNEAQ (reference sequence). Trimming removed 5 bases from V and 3 bases from J, with 11 bases in between. CDR3 bases: TGTGCCAGCAGCCCCGGGGAGTTTGGAAACACCATATATTTT. Its protein is CASSPGEFGNTIYF. The full variable domain, with the rest looked up from reference TRBV7-9 and TRBJ1-3, is DTGVSQNPRHKITKRGQNVTFRCDPISEHNRLYWYRQTLGQGPEFLTYFQNEAQLEKSRLLSDRFSAERPKGSFSTLEIQRTEQGDSAMYLCASSPGEFGNTIYFGEGSWLTVV.

The chain joins TRBV19 to TRBJ2-2, with 9 bases that match TRBD1. CDR1 is LNHDA and CDR2 is SQIVND in the germline V gene (reference sequence). Trimming took 4 bases from V and 7 from J; bases not matched to a gene: 7. This CDR3 is built from 15 residues. CDR3 sequence (DNA): TGTGCCAGTAGTAACAGGGGGCTCGGGGGCGGGGAGCTGTTTTTT. Its translation: CASSNRGLGGGELFF.

The chain employs TRBV29-1 and TRBJ2-1, with 8 bases lining up with TRBD1. The CDR3 has 16 residues. With V trimmed by 3 bases and J by 2 bases, 9 bases remained unmatched. CDR1 SQVTM and CDR2 ANQGSEA come from the germline V gene. The CDR3 DNA reads as TGCAGCGTTGAGGGGGCCGAGACAGGGGCCTACAATGAGCAGTTCTTC. This translates into CSVEGAETGAYNEQFF.

V usage is TRBV6-2 or TRBV6-3 and J usage is TRBJ2-5, with 11 bases lining up with TRBD2. From germline, CDR1 is MNHEY and CDR2 SVGEGT. The CDR3 covers 15 residues. With V trimmed by 5 bases and J by 2 bases, 4 bases remained unmatched. The CDR3 bases are TGTGCCAGCAGTCAGGGACTAGCGGTTCAAGAGACCCAGTACTTC. It specifies CASSQGLAVQETQYF.

The V and J genes are TRBV4-2 and TRBJ2-3, with D maybe TRBD2 (5 bases). V lost 1 base and J 7 bases, leaving 15 bases between the germline ends. The CDR3 covers 15 residues. Germline V gene sequence: CDR1 LGHNA, CDR2 YNFKEQ. The CDR3 DNA sequence: TGTGCCAGCAGCCAAGTGGCGGGCCCGGGAAATACGCAGTATTTT. Amino acids: CASSQVAGPGNTQYF.

This clone was counted a single time. The rearrangement joins TRBV6-6 to TRBJ2-7, with 7 positions matching TRBD1. After removal of 2 bases from V and 6 bases from J, the junction contained 7 bases not matched to a gene. The germline V gene encodes CDR1 MNHNY and CDR2 SVGAGI (reference sequence). The CDR3 has 14 amino acids. DNA for the CDR3: TGTGCCAGCAGTTACGGCAGGGGGATCGCCGAGCAGTACTTC. Translation: CASSYGRGIAEQYF.

The chain uses TRBV4-2 and TRBJ1-1; unclear D gene. Germline V lookup: CDR1 LGHNA, CDR2 YNFKEQ. The CDR3 is 15 amino acids. The V gene lost 0 bases and the J gene lost 5 bases, with 13 bases spanning the gap. The CDR3 loop reads CASSQEELSGTEAFF. The DNA of the CDR3 is TGTGCCAGCAGCCAAGAGGAACTTTCGGGAACTGAAGCTTTCTTT.